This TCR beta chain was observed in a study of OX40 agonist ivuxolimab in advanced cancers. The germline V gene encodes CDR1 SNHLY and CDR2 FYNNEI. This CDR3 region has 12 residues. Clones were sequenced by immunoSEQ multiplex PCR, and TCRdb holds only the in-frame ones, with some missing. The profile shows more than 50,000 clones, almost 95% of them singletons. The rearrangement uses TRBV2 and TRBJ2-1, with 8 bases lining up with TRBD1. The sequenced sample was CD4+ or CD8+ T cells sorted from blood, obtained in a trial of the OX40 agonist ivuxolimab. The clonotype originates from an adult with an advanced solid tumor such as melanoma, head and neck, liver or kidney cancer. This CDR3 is CVPGQVVNEQFF. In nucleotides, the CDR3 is TGTGTACCGGGACAGGTAGTAAATGAGCAGTTCTTC.